Below, 8 T cell receptor beta chains from the same sample are listed, as sequenced in a study of post-analysis software for immune sequencing data. The TCR beta cDNA libraries carried unique molecular identifiers. One entry per CDR3 protein, called by TCRdb with MiXCR from the PCR reads. This sample has a few hundred thousand distinct CDR3 sequences, with roughly 34% found just once. Study results and limitations: Patients used several TRBV segments, including TRBV5-6, TRBV5-1 and TRBV20-1, more often than controls.

No cognate antigen is known for these TCRs. Sequenced input: blood. The source is a girl aged 2-17 years with multiple sclerosis.

This clonotype was observed once. This chain links TRBV20-1 with TRBJ2-2; tentatively, D is TRBD2 (6 bases). V lost 0 bases and J lost 0, with 11 bases in between. The length of the CDR3 is 16 residues. Germline V lookup: CDR1 DFQATT, CDR2 SNEGSKA (reference sequence). Written as DNA, the CDR3 is TGCAGTGCTAGAGATAGGAGGGCATCGAACACCGGGGAGCTGTTTTTT. Translation: CSARDRRASNTGELFF.

CDR3 protein: CATSEGMLEPYNEQFF. DNA for the CDR3: TGTGCCACCAGTGAGGGAATGCTAGAGCCCTACAATGAGCAGTTCTTC. The rearrangement joins TRBV24-1 to TRBJ2-1; D ambiguous. V gave up 4 bases and J gave up 2 bases, with 14 bases separating them. The CDR3 runs to 16 residues. Germline V CDR1 and CDR2: KGHDR, SFDVKD.

The table lists this clonotype with a few counts. The chain couples TRBV11-2 to TRBJ1-1, with a weak D call TRBD1 (6 bases). The CDR3 has 16 residues. With 1 base removed from V and 1 base from J, the gap between germline ends came to 13 bases. Germline V lookup: CDR1 SGHAT, CDR2 FQNNGV. CDR3: CASSLVPKGGNTEAFF. CDR3 bases: TGTGCCAGCAGCTTAGTGCCCAAGGGGGGGAACACTGAAGCTTTCTTT.

The rearrangement joins TRBV6-5 to TRBJ1-6; D ambiguous. Deletions cut 5 bases from V and 7 bases from J, with 9 bases between. This CDR3 has 13 residues. Germline values: CDR1 MNHEY, CDR2 SVGAGI. Written as DNA, the CDR3 is TGTGCCAGCAGTATTCGGCTCAATTCACCCCTCCACTTT. Translation: CASSIRLNSPLHF.

This sequence joins TRBV20-1 and TRBJ2-5; tentative D call: TRBD2 (6 bases). Gene TRBJ2-7 matches the end of the DNA better, so the J call may be wrong. The CDR3 sequence is 13 residues long. Germline CDR1 and CDR2: DFQATT and SNEGSKA (reference sequence). This chain's CDR3 is CSAAQRENYEQYF. The CDR3, as DNA: TGCAGTGCTGCACAACGGGAGAACTACGAGCAGTACTTC.

This clonotype was detected only a few times. The rearrangement uses TRBV20-1 and TRBJ1-1, with D perhaps TRBD1 (5 bases). V shed 6 bases and J shed 1 base, with 9 bases lying between them. Germline V CDR1 and CDR2: DFQATT, SNEGSKA (reference sequence). The CDR3 is made up of 12 amino acids. CDR3 loop: CSAIGQNTEAFF. As DNA, the CDR3 is TGCAGTGCGATAGGACAGAACACTGAAGCTTTCTTT.

The V and J genes are TRBV7-6 and TRBJ2-1; D not certain. The V end lost 5 bases, the J end lost 1 base, and 15 bases lay between the germline ends. The CDR3 is made up of 16 amino acids. The germline V gene encodes CDR1 SGHVS and CDR2 FNYEAQ. CDR3 residues: CASSRSLLLSYNEQFF. CDR3 bases: TGTGCCAGCAGCCGTTCCCTGCTATTATCCTACAATGAGCAGTTCTTC.

This chain joins TRBV5-5 and TRBJ2-7; D is undetermined. Gene TRBJ2-5 matches the end of the DNA better, so the J call may be wrong. CDR1 and CDR2 (germline): SGHKS, YYEKEE (reference sequence). This CDR3 has 14 residues. For the CDR3, the DNA is TGTGCCAGCAGCAAAGACTTACTGAGGGAGACCCAGTACTTC. It translates to CASSKDLLRETQYF.